Following are 26 T cell receptor beta chains from one sample sequenced in a study of graft-versus-host responses after intestinal transplantation. Using immunoSEQ multiplex PCR, the repertoire was profiled, and TCRdb retains in-frame clones only, with some absent. The sample records over 85,000 clones, approximately 92% being singletons. These TCRs are of unknown antigen specificity. This specimen was unstimulated CD8+ T cells sorted from spleen or lymph node cells, taken before intestinal transplant. These receptors were obtained from a human donor who received an intestinal transplant.

CDR3 coding DNA: TGTGCCAGCAGTTTAGTTGGGGACGAGCAGTACTTC. As protein: CASSLVGDEQYF. The V call is TRBV27, the J call TRBJ2-7; no definite D call. CDR3 length: 12 residues. Trimming took 2 bases from V and 5 from J, leaving 7 bases between them. CDR1 and CDR2 (germline): MNHEY, SMNVEV (reference sequence).

The rearrangement joins TRBV5-4 to TRBJ2-3; no clear D gene. Germline V gives CDR1 SGHNT, CDR2 YYREEE (reference sequence). The CDR3 contains 12 residues. V dropped 5 bases and J dropped 6 bases, with 10 bases sitting between them. CDR3 sequence: CASSLSVDTQYF. As DNA, the CDR3 is TGTGCCAGCAGTCTTTCAGTTGATACGCAGTATTTT. Looking up the rest from reference TRBV5-4 and TRBJ2-3 gives the full variable domain: ETGVTQSPTHLIKTRGQQVTLRCSSQSGHNTVSWYQQALGQGPQFIFQYYREEENGRGNFPPRFSGLQFPNYSSELNVNALELDDSALYLCASSLSVDTQYFGPGTRLTVL.

Comment on this clone: Distinct nucleotide sequences in the sample also encode this CDR3. This chain connects TRBV7-9 to TRBJ2-1; D not certain. V lost 1 base and J 4 bases, leaving 2 bases between the germline ends. The CDR3 is made up of 12 amino acids. CDR1 SEHNR and CDR2 FQNEAQ come from the germline V gene (reference sequence). CDR3 sequence (DNA): TGTGCCAGCAGCTTAGGTTACAATGAGCAGTTCTTC. The encoded protein is CASSLGYNEQFF. Based on the CDR3 plus reference TRBV7-9 and TRBJ2-1, the full variable domain is DTGVSQNPRHKITKRGQNVTFRCDPISEHNRLYWYRQTLGQGPEFLTYFQNEAQLEKSRLLSDRFSAERPKGSFSTLEIQRTEQGDSAMYLCASSLGYNEQFFGPGTRLTVL.

The CDR3 sequence is CASSLTAPNQPQHF. The CDR3 nucleotides are TGTGCCAGCAGTCTGACAGCCCCAAATCAGCCCCAGCATTTT. The genes are TRBV28 and TRBJ1-5; TRBD1 is a possible D gene (5 bases). CDR1 and CDR2 (germline): MDHEN, SYDVKM. V gave up 5 bases and J gave up 4 bases, with 12 bases separating them. The CDR3 contains 14 residues.

This chain links TRBV27 with TRBJ2-1, with unresolved D. Looked up from germline, CDR1 is MNHEY and CDR2 is SMNVEV (reference sequence). The V end lost 3 bases, the J end lost 4 bases, and 7 bases lay between the germline ends. The CDR3 has 13 amino acids. The CDR3 bases are TGTGCCAGCAGTTTGGGGATTTACAATGAGCAGTTCTTC. Translation gives CASSLGIYNEQFF.

The chain recombines TRBV9 with TRBJ2-1; D gene unclear. CDR1 and CDR2 from the germline V gene are SGDLS and YYNGEE. CDR3 length: 15 residues. V was clipped by 2 bases and J by 8 bases, with 17 bases between them. CDR3 sequence reads: CASSVDLQEGHEQFF. In DNA form, the CDR3 reads TGTGCCAGCAGCGTTGATCTCCAGGAAGGCCATGAGCAGTTCTTC.

This sequence joins TRBV27 and TRBJ1-5, with a weak D call TRBD1 (6 bases). This CDR3 spans 15 amino acids. Germline V gene sequence: CDR1 MNHEY, CDR2 SMNVEV (reference sequence). V was shortened by 5 bases and J by 7 bases, with 18 bases between the two germline ends. The CDR3 nucleotides read TGTGCCAGCAGTGCGCAGGGGCCGGGGGGCCAGCCCCAGCATTTT. This sequence encodes CASSAQGPGGQPQHF.

V usage is TRBV6-5 and J usage is TRBJ2-1; TRBD1 matches 8 bases. The CDR3 loop spans 13 amino acids. Germline V gene sequence: CDR1 MNHEY, CDR2 SVGAGI. The junction had 4 bases not matched to a gene; V was cut back by 5 bases and J by 7 bases. The DNA of the CDR3 is TGTGCCAGCAGTACGGGACAGGCGAATGAGCAGTTCTTC. Residues: CASSTGQANEQFF.

As DNA, the CDR3 is TGTGCCAGCAGTTCCCCCGGGACAGGGGAAAACGAGCAGTACTTC. This gives the protein CASSSPGTGENEQYF. The gene calls are TRBV27 and TRBJ2-7; 10 positions match TRBD1. The germline gives CDR1 MNHEY, CDR2 SMNVEV (reference sequence). The CDR3 is made up of 15 amino acids. V shed 4 bases, J shed 5 bases, and the junction held 8 bases outside the gene matches.

This chain joins TRBV5-4 and TRBJ2-5; unclear D gene. Near its end, the DNA agrees better with TRBJ2-7, so the J call may be wrong. The length of the CDR3 is 14 residues. Germline V gene data show CDR1 as SGHNT and CDR2 as YYREEE (reference sequence). CDR3 nucleotides: TGTGCCAGCAGCTTGGACGGATCATCCTACGAGCAGTACTTC. The encoded protein is CASSLDGSSYEQYF.

V is TRBV6-5 and J is TRBJ2-1, with D possibly being TRBD1 (5 bases). Germline V gives CDR1 MNHEY, CDR2 SVGAGI. The CDR3 runs 15 residues. V gave up 0 bases and J gave up 6 bases, with 12 bases separating them. CDR3 region: CASSYSGLGSNEQFF. The CDR3 DNA sequence: TGTGCCAGCAGTTACTCGGGGCTGGGTTCCAATGAGCAGTTCTTC.

The chain couples TRBV10-3 to TRBJ1-3, with D possibly being TRBD1 (5 bases). Germline CDR1 is ENHRY and CDR2 is SYGVKD. Trimming cost V 3 bases and J 0 bases, with 12 bases left between them. This CDR3 is 16 amino acids long. CDR3 sequence reads: CAISDPGTYSGNTIYF. The CDR3 nucleotides are TGTGCCATCAGTGATCCGGGGACCTACTCTGGAAACACCATATATTTT.

The chain recombines TRBV2 with TRBJ2-3; maybe TRBD2 (5 bases). The CDR3 consists of 15 residues. The germline V and J ends were trimmed by 8 bases and 0 bases, with 15 bases remaining between them. Germline lookup yields CDR1 SNHLY and CDR2 FYNNEI. CDR3 nucleotides: TGTGCCAGCGCCGGGGAGACTACTAGCACAGATACGCAGTATTTT. Its protein is CASAGETTSTDTQYF.

This rearrangement joins TRBV15 to TRBJ2-1; perhaps D is TRBD1 or TRBD2 (5 bases each). The CDR3 consists of 17 residues. Germline lookup yields CDR1 LNHNV and CDR2 YYDKDF (reference sequence). V was clipped by 3 bases and J by 0 bases, with 15 bases between them. The CDR3 DNA reads TGTGCCACCAGCAGCGGGACGACCCTGAGCTCCTACAATGAGCAGTTCTTC. This translates into CATSSGTTLSSYNEQFF.

V and J are TRBV28 and TRBJ2-1; the D gene could be TRBD1 or TRBD2 (5 bases each). The germline CDR1 and CDR2 sequences are MDHEN and SYDVKM. V lost 7 bases, J lost 2 bases, and 15 bases lay in between. The CDR3 runs to 15 residues. The CDR3 here is CASIKADMPYNEQFF. CDR3 nucleotide sequence: TGTGCCAGCATCAAAGCGGACATGCCCTACAATGAGCAGTTCTTC.

V is TRBV5-6 and J is TRBJ2-6; the D gene is possibly TRBD1 (6 bases). The CDR3 is 17 residues long. The V and J ends lost 4 bases and 0 bases respectively, with 14 bases between them. Germline V lookup: CDR1 SGHDT, CDR2 YYEEEE. The CDR3 protein is CASSLGTLRSGANVLTF. The CDR3 nucleotides are TGTGCCAGCAGCCTTGGGACATTACGCTCTGGGGCCAACGTCCTGACTTTC.

This chain connects TRBV11-2 to TRBJ1-1; the D gene is possibly TRBD1 (5 bases). This CDR3 contains 13 residues. V gave up 4 bases and J gave up 3 bases, with 9 bases separating them. Germline V lookup: CDR1 SGHAT, CDR2 FQNNGV. The CDR3 nucleotides are TGTGCCAGCAGCTCCAGGGACGACACTGAAGCTTTCTTT. Residues: CASSSRDDTEAFF.

The chain links TRBV9 to TRBJ2-1, with D perhaps matching TRBD2 (6 bases). Trimming removed 4 bases from V and 10 bases from J, with 21 bases in between. The length of the CDR3 is 15 residues. CDR1 is SGDLS, CDR2 YYNGEE, per germline. CDR3 sequence (DNA): TGTGCCAGCAGCTCCCCGGCTGGTGGTGGGAGGGAGCAGTTCTTC. The encoded protein is CASSSPAGGGREQFF.

The chain couples TRBV27 to TRBJ2-1; 14 nucleotides line up with TRBD2. Germline-derived CDR1 and CDR2 are MNHEY and SMNVEV (reference sequence). This CDR3 comprises 15 residues. The ends lost 6 bases at V and 9 bases at J; junction bases unmatched: 7. Here the CDR3 DNA reads TGTGCCAGCAGCTTAGGGACTAGCGGGAGAGGTGAGCAGTTCTTC. Encoded protein: CASSLGTSGRGEQFF.

V and J are TRBV5-6 and TRBJ2-1; either TRBD1 or TRBD2 may supply D (5 bases each). Germline CDR1 and CDR2: SGHDT and YYEEEE. CDR3 size: 11 residues. Trimming took 5 bases from V and 15 from J, leaving 15 bases between them. CDR3 region: CASSSGAWRFF. The DNA of the CDR3 is TGTGCCAGCAGTTCCGGGGCTTGGAGGTTCTTC.

The V call is TRBV7-2, the J call TRBJ2-7, with D possibly being TRBD2 (6 bases). The CDR3 sequence is 13 residues long. Germline CDR1 is SGHTA and CDR2 is FQGNSA. With 1 base removed from V and 4 bases from J, the gap between germline ends came to 8 bases. The CDR3 coding sequence is TGTGCCAGCAGCTTAGAGGAGGGATACGAGCAGTACTTC. This codes for CASSLEEGYEQYF.

The chain combines TRBV4-1 with TRBJ2-7; TRBD2 aligns across 14 bases. Germline loops: CDR1 MGHRA, CDR2 YSYEKL. The CDR3 is 19 amino acids. V was pared by 3 bases and J by 7 bases, with 17 bases of the junction left unmatched. CDR3 residues: CASSQAGLAGGSTGGEQYF. Written as DNA, the CDR3 is TGCGCCAGCAGCCAGGCCGGACTAGCGGGAGGCTCAACCGGGGGGGAGCAGTACTTC.

This clone was seen just once. The chain joins TRBV5-1 to TRBJ1-1, with 8 bases lining up with TRBD1. Trimming removed 4 bases from V and 1 base from J; junction bases left unmatched: 6. The length of the CDR3 is 15 residues. CDR1 and CDR2 (germline): SGHRS, YFSETQ. CDR3 bases: TGCGCCAGCAGCAGATACAGGGGGGGGAACACTGAAGCTTTCTTT. Its protein product is CASSRYRGGNTEAFF.

The rearrangement joins TRBV5-1 to TRBJ1-5; TRBD1 agrees at 7 bases. The V gene's germline CDR1 is SGHRS and CDR2 YFSETQ. J gave up 5 bases and V 4 bases, and 6 bases lay outside the gene matches. The CDR3 is 14 amino acids. The CDR3 bases are TGCGCCAGCAGCATGGAGGGGGCAGATCAGCCCCAGCATTTT. Its translation is CASSMEGADQPQHF.

The chain employs TRBV19 and TRBJ2-1; 10 bases agree with TRBD2. V shed 3 bases, J shed 6 bases, and the junction held 5 bases outside the gene matches. The germline V gene encodes CDR1 LNHDA and CDR2 SQIVND (reference sequence). The CDR3 is 15 residues long. The CDR3 sequence is CASSISTSGTNEQFF. In DNA, the CDR3 is TGTGCCAGTAGTATCAGTACTAGCGGGACCAATGAGCAGTTCTTC.

CDR3 region: CASSEEGAEMNTGELFF. The CDR3 DNA follows: TGTGCCAGCAGTGAAGAGGGTGCGGAGATGAACACCGGGGAGCTGTTTTTT. This chain uses TRBV6-1 with TRBJ2-2; D not certain. This CDR3 has 17 residues. Germline assignment: CDR1 MNHNS and CDR2 SASEGT. V was clipped by 1 base and J by 1 base, with 13 bases between them.